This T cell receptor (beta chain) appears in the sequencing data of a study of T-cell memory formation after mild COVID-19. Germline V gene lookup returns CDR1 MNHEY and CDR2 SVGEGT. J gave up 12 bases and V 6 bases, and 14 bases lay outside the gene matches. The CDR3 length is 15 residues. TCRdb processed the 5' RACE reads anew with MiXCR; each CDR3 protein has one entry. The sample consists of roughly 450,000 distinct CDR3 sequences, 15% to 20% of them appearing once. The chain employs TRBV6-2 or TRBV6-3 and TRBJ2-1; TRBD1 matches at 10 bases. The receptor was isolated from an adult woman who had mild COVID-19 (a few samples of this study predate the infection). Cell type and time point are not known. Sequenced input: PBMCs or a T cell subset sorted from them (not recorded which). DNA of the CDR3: TGTGCCAGCAGAAGCCGGGACAGGGGTAGAAGTAGGCAGTTCTTC. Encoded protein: CASRSRDRGRSRQFF.